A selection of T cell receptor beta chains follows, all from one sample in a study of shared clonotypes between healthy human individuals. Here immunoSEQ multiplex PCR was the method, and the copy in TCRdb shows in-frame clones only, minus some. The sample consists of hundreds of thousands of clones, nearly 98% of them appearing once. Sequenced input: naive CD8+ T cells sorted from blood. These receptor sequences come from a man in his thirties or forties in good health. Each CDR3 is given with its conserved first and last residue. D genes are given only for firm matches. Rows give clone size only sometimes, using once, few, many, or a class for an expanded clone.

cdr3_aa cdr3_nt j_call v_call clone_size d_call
CATSPGEMGNQPQHF TGTGCCACGAGCCCCGGGGAAATGGGCAATCAGCCCCAGCATTTT TRBJ1-5 TRBV15 - -
CASSPGQEQYF TGTGCCAGCAGCCCCGGACAGGAGCAGTATTTT TRBJ2-3 TRBV7-9 - TRBD1
CASSLGGPVVNEKLFF TGTGCCAGCAGCCTCGGGGGACCCGTGGTTAATGAAAAACTGTTTTTT TRBJ1-4 TRBV5-6 once -
CSVEGEAGTSGSFETQYF TGCAGCGTTGAAGGTGAAGCAGGGACTAGCGGGAGCTTCGAGACCCAGTACTTC TRBJ2-5 TRBV29-1 once TRBD2
CASSAGTGGFYEQYF TGTGCCAGCAGCGCCGGGACAGGGGGCTTCTACGAGCAGTACTTC TRBJ2-7 TRBV27 - TRBD1
CASGGAISNTGELFF TGTGCCAGCGGGGGGGCGATCTCGAACACCGGGGAGCTGTTTTTT TRBJ2-2 TRBV6-1 - -
CASSLGPGGGYEQYF TGTGCCAGCAGTTTGGGTCCAGGGGGCGGGTACGAGCAGTACTTC TRBJ2-7 TRBV27 - TRBD1
CASSIGGQYEQYF TGTGCCAGCAGCATCGGGGGACAGTACGAGCAGTACTTC TRBJ2-7 TRBV7-6 - -
CASSSETSGFTGELFF TGTGCCAGCAGCTCCGAGACTAGCGGATTCACCGGGGAGCTGTTTTTT TRBJ2-2 TRBV7-9 - TRBD2
CASSLTKLNEQYF TGTGCCAGCAGCCTGACTAAGTTGAACGAGCAGTACTTC TRBJ2-7 TRBV5-6 - -
CASSLMGQGRYEQYF TGTGCCAGCAGCTTGATGGGACAGGGGCGCTACGAGCAGTACTTC TRBJ2-7 TRBV7-2 - TRBD1